The T cell receptor (beta chain) described here comes from a study of T cell responses to AZD1222 COVID-19 vaccine. TCRdb's table, derived via immunoSEQ multiplex PCR, lists solely in-frame clones and lacks some. Here the sample spans roughly 65,000 clones, 70% to 90% being singletons. Study-wide results and caveats: Clonal diversity may have been underestimated, and the donors were mostly white British, with more females than males. Close to half of spike-specific TCRs reportedly recognize unmutated variant regions.

The CDR3 is made up of 15 amino acids. The J segment lost 5 bases and the V segment lost 6 bases, leaving 10 bases of the junction unmatched. Per the germline V gene, CDR1 is MNHEY and CDR2 is SVGAGI. Regarding this clone: Its cognate antigen is unknown.

The clonotype originates from an adult who received the AZD1222 COVID-19 vaccine. This chain joins TRBV6-5 and TRBJ2-5; 9 bases are a match to TRBD2. The material sequenced was peripheral blood, taken 28 days after the second AZD1222 dose. The CDR3 sequence is CASRYTAGGAETQYF. CDR3 in DNA: TGTGCCAGCAGATATACCGCGGGGGGGGCGGAGACCCAGTACTTC.